The entry below gives a single T cell receptor beta chain sequence along with its context. Antigen specificity is unknown. The CDR3 goes on 3 residues after the read ends, and that part is filled in from the germline J gene. Germline V gene data show CDR1 as KGHSH and CDR2 as LQKENI. Trimming shortened V by 3 bases and J by 3 bases, and 14 bases separated the two germline ends. There are 15 residues in the CDR3. The record originates from a study of T cells in women clearing cervical HPV infection. About the study: Women with histologically confirmed HPV16-related CIN3 or worse, 2 with invasive cancer, served as cases. Controls gave blood once infection was undetectable; cases at lesion identification.

Findings and limits, study-wide: Repertoire richness, not evenness, was significantly elevated in CIN3+ cases versus controls.

HPV was found by MY09/MY11 PCR and dot-blot genotyping. The assay was immunoSEQ multiplex PCR, and TCRdb's table has in-frame clones only and misses some. The sample table includes tens of thousands of clones. The clonotype comes from a woman aged 18 to 75 with a cervical HPV16 infection that either progressed to CIN3+ or cleared (not recorded which). The sample taken for sequencing was blood buffy coat. The chain couples TRBV18 to TRBJ1-2; TRBD1 is a possible D gene (6 bases). The CDR3 sequence: CASSPSQDSYYGYTF. Incomplete CDR3 DNA: TGTGCCAGCTCACCTTCTCAGGACAGCTACTATGGC. Using reference TRBV18 and TRBJ1-2 for the parts outside the CDR3, the full variable domain is NAGVMQNPRHLVRRRGQEARLRCSPMKGHSHVYWYRQLPEEGLKFMVYLQKENIIDESGMPKERFSAEFPKEGPSILRIQQVVRGDSAAYFCASSPSQDSYYGYTFGSGTRLTVV.